This TCR beta chain came from a study of cytomegalovirus exposure and HLA in healthy donors. The length of the CDR3 is 16 residues. Germline lookup yields CDR1 MGHRA and CDR2 YSYEKL. Germline trimming cut 4 bases from V and 3 bases from J; bases unmatched to any gene: 6. Use of 60 Vbeta and 13 Jbeta primers characterized the PCR. TCRdb's table, derived via immunoSEQ multiplex PCR, lists solely in-frame clones and lacks some. The sample has 120,000 to 150,000 clones, 82% seen once. This clone appeared a single time. The study sampled nominally healthy donors, though unrecorded immune exposures were likely.

The receptor's source is a male donor in good health and CMV-seronegative. V and J are TRBV4-1 and TRBJ2-3, with TRBD2 identical over 11 bases. The sample comprised PBMCs. CDR3 nucleotide sequence: TGCGCCAGCAGCCTTAGCGGGGGGGCCTTTACAGATACGCAGTATTTT. This gives the protein CASSLSGGAFTDTQYF.